The 17 T cell receptor beta chains in this list originate from one sample, sequenced in a study of blood T cell repertoires in COVID-19. Repertoires were generated with immunoSEQ multiplex PCR, while TCRdb's copy carries only in-frame clones and drops some. Of around 200,000 clones in the sample, around four fifths were seen once. Sequencing was done on a sample of peripheral blood. These receptors were obtained from a man in his fifties with active or convalescent COVID-19.

J is TRBJ1-5 and V is TRBV6-5, with D perhaps TRBD1 (6 bases). V was trimmed by 6 bases and J by 4 bases, leaving 13 bases between them. CDR3 length equals 14 residues. Germline loops: CDR1 MNHEY, CDR2 SVGAGI. The CDR3 reads CASRGQYVNQPQHF. In DNA form, the CDR3 reads TGTGCCAGCAGAGGACAGTACGTAAATCAGCCCCAGCATTTT.

The rearrangement joins TRBV19 to TRBJ1-2, with D possibly TRBD1 on 5 matching bases. CDR3 length equals 15 residues. CDR1 is LNHDA and CDR2 is SQIVND in the germline V gene (reference sequence). V gave up 3 bases and J gave up 2 bases, with 13 bases separating them. The DNA of the CDR3 is TGTGCCAGTAGTATTAAGTTGGCAGGGAACTATGGCTACACCTTC. Its protein product is CASSIKLAGNYGYTF.

This clone appeared a single time. CDR3 in DNA: TGTGCCAGCAGCGTTTTGCAGGCTGGGACAGGGGATGGCTACACCTTC. Encoded protein: CASSVLQAGTGDGYTF. The genes are TRBV9 and TRBJ1-2; 10 positions agree with TRBD1. V was clipped by 2 bases and J by 6 bases; unmatched bases: 10. The CDR3 contains 16 residues. From germline, CDR1 is SGDLS and CDR2 YYNGEE.

The chain combines TRBV2 with TRBJ2-1; 11 bases fit TRBD2. J lost 9 bases, V lost 6 bases, and 10 bases had no gene match. Germline lookup yields CDR1 SNHLY and CDR2 FYNNEI. The CDR3 is 15 residues long. CDR3 protein: CASSGLAGGRSEQFF. For the CDR3, the DNA is TGTGCCAGCAGCGGACTAGCGGGTGGGAGGAGTGAGCAGTTCTTC.

This rearrangement joins TRBV11-3 to TRBJ2-7, with 9 bases matching TRBD2. The V and J ends lost 2 bases and 4 bases, in that order; junction bases with no gene match: 6. This CDR3 region has 15 residues. CDR1 and CDR2 (germline): SGHNT, YENEEA. CDR3 region: CASSLRGGGGYEQYF. The CDR3 bases are TGTGCCAGCAGCTTACGGGGCGGGGGGGGGTACGAGCAGTACTTC.

V gene TRBV10-2 combines with J gene TRBJ1-1, with D perhaps TRBD1 (6 bases). The length of the CDR3 is 13 residues. V was shortened by 8 bases and J by 5 bases, with 15 bases between the two germline ends. Germline CDR1 reads WSHSY; CDR2 reads SAAADI. The CDR3 DNA reads as TGCGCCAGCCAGAACAGGGCGCCGACTGAAGCTTTCTTT. Translating it yields CASQNRAPTEAFF.

The chain combines TRBV7-9 with TRBJ1-5; the match to TRBD1 covers 7 bases. Per germline, CDR1 SEHNR and CDR2 FQNEAQ (reference sequence). CDR3 length: 14 residues. V was pared by 5 bases and J by 3 bases, with 4 bases of the junction left unmatched. CDR3 sequence: CASSRDSNNQPQHF. Here the CDR3 DNA reads TGTGCCAGCAGCCGGGACAGTAACAATCAGCCCCAGCATTTT.

This chain joins TRBV11-2 and TRBJ1-6, with D tentatively TRBD1 (6 bases). The V end lost 1 base, the J end lost 8 bases, and 9 bases lay between the germline ends. CDR1 and CDR2 (germline): SGHAT, FQNNGV. The CDR3 totals 14 residues. In DNA form, the CDR3 reads TGTGCCAGCAGCTTAGGGGGGCTTCATTCACCCCTCCACTTT. Translation: CASSLGGLHSPLHF.

The chain employs TRBV30 and TRBJ1-5; 9 bases map to TRBD1. Germline V gene lookup returns CDR1 GTSNPN and CDR2 SVGIG (reference sequence). V shed 2 bases, J shed 7 bases, and the junction held 12 bases outside the gene matches. The CDR3 is made up of 16 amino acids. The CDR3 is CAWSPSGQGTGQPQHF. CDR3 sequence (DNA): TGTGCCTGGAGTCCATCGGGACAGGGAACCGGGCAGCCCCAGCATTTT.

The chain couples TRBV6-6 to TRBJ2-5; a possible D gene is TRBD2 (6 bases). The CDR3 is 12 amino acids. Trimming stripped 2 bases from V and 5 bases from J, with 6 bases between. Germline values: CDR1 MNHNY, CDR2 SVGAGI (reference sequence). The CDR3 protein is CASSYGGETQYF. CDR3 nucleotide sequence: TGTGCCAGCAGTTACGGGGGGGAGACCCAGTACTTC.

This clone has at least ten counts. This chain uses TRBV30 with TRBJ1-2; D ambiguous. CDR1 and CDR2 from the germline V gene are GTSNPN and SVGIG (reference sequence). V lost 2 bases, J lost 5 bases, and 18 bases lay in between. The CDR3 is 15 residues long. In DNA form, the CDR3 reads TGTGCCTGGAGTACCTCCGTTATCTCTAGGTATGGCTACACCTTC. This encodes CAWSTSVISRYGYTF. Looking up the rest from reference TRBV30 and TRBJ1-2 gives the full variable domain: SQTIHQWPATLVQPVGSPLSLECTVEGTSNPNLYWYRQAAGRGLQLLFYSVGIGQISSEVPQNLSASRPQDRQFILSSKKLLLSDSGFYLCAWSTSVISRYGYTFGSGTRLTVV.

The chain is built from TRBV4-1 and TRBJ1-2, with 10 positions matching TRBD1. J gave up 3 bases and V 4 bases, and 2 bases lay outside the gene matches. Germline CDR1 MGHRA, CDR2 YSYEKL. CDR3 length: 14 amino acids. The CDR3, as DNA: TGCGCCAGCAGCCGCGGACAGGGGGACTATGGCTACACCTTC. Protein: CASSRGQGDYGYTF.

The chain recombines TRBV18 with TRBJ2-1; D uncertain. Germline-derived CDR1 and CDR2 are KGHSH and LQKENI. The CDR3 spans 14 residues. Trimming removed 2 bases from V and 3 bases from J, with 8 bases in between. The CDR3: CASSPSQNYNEQFF. CDR3 DNA sequence: TGTGCCAGCTCACCAAGTCAGAACTACAATGAGCAGTTCTTC.

This clone was picked up one time. The chain is built from TRBV30 and TRBJ2-2; 8 nucleotides align to TRBD1. Germline CDR1 GTSNPN, CDR2 SVGIG (reference sequence). The junction had 4 bases not matched to a gene; V was cut back by 4 bases and J by 3 bases. The CDR3 length is 14 residues. CDR3 in DNA: TGTGCCTGGACACGACAGGGGCACACCGGGGAGCTGTTTTTT. Translation gives CAWTRQGHTGELFF.

This clone was counted a few times. V gene TRBV28 combines with J gene TRBJ1-2; D is unclear. Germline assignment: CDR1 MDHEN and CDR2 SYDVKM. This CDR3 is built from 13 residues. V gave up 8 bases and J gave up 4 bases, with 14 bases separating them. This CDR3 reads CASHPAVVYGYTF. For the CDR3, the DNA is TGTGCCAGCCACCCGGCGGTGGTCTATGGCTACACCTTC.

The count of this clone is one. The V call is TRBV6-5, the J call TRBJ1-5; 9 positions match TRBD1. The CDR3 length is 15 residues. From germline, CDR1 is MNHEY and CDR2 SVGAGI. Losses at the gene ends were 5 bases for V and 6 bases for J; bases not matched to a gene: 8. CDR3 sequence: CASSINRGLGQPQHF. As DNA, the CDR3 is TGTGCCAGCAGTATAAACAGGGGGCTGGGTCAGCCCCAGCATTTT.

The chain links TRBV5-4 to TRBJ1-6; no reliable D call. CDR3 size: 15 residues. Trimming cost V 4 bases and J 2 bases, with 10 bases left between them. Germline loops: CDR1 SGHNT, CDR2 YYREEE (reference sequence). CDR3 bases: TGTGCCAGCAGCGGTCGGGATCCCTATAATTCACCCCTCCACTTT. Translated: CASSGRDPYNSPLHF.